This T cell receptor beta chain is from a study of blood T cell repertoires in COVID-19. Only in-frame clones appear in the TCRdb table, and some are missing; sequencing was by immunoSEQ multiplex PCR. The sample has some 170,000 clones, about 86% seen once. The CDR3 has 15 residues. The germline V and J ends were trimmed by 0 bases and 1 base, with 10 bases remaining between them. The germline gives CDR1 SGHRS, CDR2 YFSETQ. Sequenced input: peripheral blood. The rearrangement uses TRBV5-1 and TRBJ1-1; no reliable D call. This clonotype was obtained from a woman older than 75 with acute or convalescent COVID-19. For the CDR3, the DNA is TGCGCCAGCAGCTTGGAAAGGGAGAGGAACACTGAAGCTTTCTTT. It codes for CASSLERERNTEAFF.